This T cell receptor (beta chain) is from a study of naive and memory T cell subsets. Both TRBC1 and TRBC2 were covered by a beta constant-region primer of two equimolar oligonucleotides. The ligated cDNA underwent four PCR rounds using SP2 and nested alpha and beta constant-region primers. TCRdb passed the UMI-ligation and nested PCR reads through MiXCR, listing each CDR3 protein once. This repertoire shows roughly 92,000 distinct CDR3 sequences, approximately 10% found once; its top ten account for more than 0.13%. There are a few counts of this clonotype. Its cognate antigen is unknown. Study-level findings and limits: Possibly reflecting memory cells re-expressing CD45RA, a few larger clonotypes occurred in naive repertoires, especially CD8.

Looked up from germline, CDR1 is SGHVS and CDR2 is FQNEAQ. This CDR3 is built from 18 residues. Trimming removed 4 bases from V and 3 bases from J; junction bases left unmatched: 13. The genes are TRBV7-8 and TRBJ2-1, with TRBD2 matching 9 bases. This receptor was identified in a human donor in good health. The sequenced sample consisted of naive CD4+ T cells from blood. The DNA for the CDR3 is TGTGCCAGCAGCTACCCCAAGAGGGCGGGAGGGTTCTACAATGAGCAGTTCTTC. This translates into CASSYPKRAGGFYNEQFF.